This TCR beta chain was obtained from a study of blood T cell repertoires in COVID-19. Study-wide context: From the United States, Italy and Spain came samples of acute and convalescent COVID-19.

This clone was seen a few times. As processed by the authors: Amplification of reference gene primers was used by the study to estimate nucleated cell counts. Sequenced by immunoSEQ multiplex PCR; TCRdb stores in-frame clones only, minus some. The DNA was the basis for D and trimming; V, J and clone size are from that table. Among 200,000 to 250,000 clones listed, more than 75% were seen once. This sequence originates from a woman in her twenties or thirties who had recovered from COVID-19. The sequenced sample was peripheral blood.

The CDR3 here is CASSLASGGGNTGELFF. The CDR3 DNA reads as TGTGCCAGCAGCTTGGCGAGCGGGGGAGGTAACACCGGGGAGCTGTTTTTT. This chain links TRBV5-5 with TRBJ2-2, with 8 bases aligning to TRBD2. The CDR3 spans 17 residues. Germline V gene lookup returns CDR1 SGHKS and CDR2 YYEKEE (reference sequence). After removal of 0 bases from V and 2 bases from J, the junction contained 6 bases not matched to a gene.